Listed below are T cell receptor beta chains from one sample, sequenced in a study of blood T cell repertoires in COVID-19. The table came from immunoSEQ multiplex PCR; TCRdb's copy has only in-frame clones and leaves some out. This table holds some 130,000 clones, around four fifths found once. The material sequenced was peripheral blood. The receptors shown here come from a man between 60 and 70 years old who had recovered from COVID-19. The CDR3 runs from the conserved cysteine through the conserved F or W. Fields, in order: V gene, clone size, J gene, CDR3 protein. Not all rows give a size; the values are once, few, many and, for expanded clones, a class.

>TRBV2|-|TRBJ2-2
CASSDRTSGGDTGELFF
>TRBV18|few|TRBJ1-1
CASSPPWGDTEAFF
>TRBV6-5|-|TRBJ2-1
CASRSTSPWEQFF
>TRBV6-5|-|TRBJ2-5
CASRERQETQYF
>TRBV3-1/TRBV3-2|-|TRBJ1-2
CASSPGGAYTF
>TRBV27|-|TRBJ1-5
CASSLSRQGQPQHF
>TRBV5-6|-|TRBJ2-7
CASSFVGGEQYF
>TRBV5-1|few|TRBJ2-5
CASSPTGSQETQYF
>TRBV10-3|-|TRBJ2-7
CAISETLAGNYEQYF
>TRBV5-4|once|TRBJ1-5
CASSLSGQGPNQPQHF
>TRBV19|-|TRBJ2-3
CASSSQKRGGTDTQYF
>TRBV19|-|TRBJ2-7
CASSKMQGVGEQYF
>TRBV7-3|-|TRBJ2-7
CASSLTGSGEQYF
>TRBV10-3|-|TRBJ2-7
CAISVTSGQYYEQYF
>TRBV5-4|-|TRBJ2-3
CASSPPPSGDADTQYF
>TRBV5-1|-|TRBJ2-1
CASSSGGGNEQFF
>TRBV6-6|few|TRBJ2-7
CASSVGVQGSYEQYF
>TRBV6-5|-|TRBJ2-4
CASSLLGQGDIQYF
>TRBV5-1|-|TRBJ1-1
CASSHRDSSTEAFF
>TRBV28|-|TRBJ2-7
CASSFGTSGSYEQYF
>TRBV5-6|-|TRBJ1-3
CASSDRSSGNTIYF
>TRBV10-3|-|TRBJ1-6
CAISEDRSNSPLHF
>TRBV11-2|-|TRBJ2-5
CASSFTGTGQETQYF
>TRBV3-1/TRBV3-2|-|TRBJ2-7
CASSQGLRGGSYEQYF
>TRBV9|-|TRBJ2-3
CASSAVAGLSDTQYF
>TRBV4-1|few|TRBJ1-2
CASSQEVRGLDYGYTF
>TRBV28|few|TRBJ2-1
CASSLRGWDEQFF
>TRBV28|medium-sized|TRBJ2-1
CASGGTNNEQFF
>TRBV28|many|TRBJ2-3
CASSLRRAKGTDTQYF
>TRBV12-3/TRBV12-4|-|TRBJ2-7
CATKAGGYNEQYF
>TRBV10-3|once|TRBJ2-7
CAISPGQPTYEQYF
>TRBV20-1|-|TRBJ2-1
CSARGGLEQFF
>TRBV4-1|few|TRBJ1-6
CASRGDAGGYNSPLHF
>TRBV30|-|TRBJ1-3
CAWNRGRVRNTIYF
>TRBV19|-|TRBJ2-2
CASRTTVTGELFF
>TRBV28|-|TRBJ2-5
CASTRTSGGQETQYF
>TRBV30|-|TRBJ2-6
CAWSLSHSGANVLTF
>TRBV7-2|once|TRBJ2-7
CASSLSAGDRNEQYF
>TRBV4-2|few|TRBJ2-1
CASSQVGTSGNEQFF
>TRBV11-2|-|TRBJ2-5
CASSTRDRGKQETQYF